Sequencing of this T cell receptor (beta chain) was carried out in a study of shared clonotypes between healthy human individuals (dated by TCRdb to the early 2020s). About the investigation overall: A couple of women and three men aged 18 to 49 years were included in the cohort. For each donor, CD4 naive and CD4 memory were each run on three plates, CD8 naive on two plates, and CD8 memory on one plate. To estimate repertoire size and how much clonotype sharing occurs between individuals, the study deeply sequenced the blood TCR repertoires of a handful of healthy adults. To increase sequencing depth and limit assay-specific biases, TCR repertoire library preparation and sequencing were carried out by different laboratories using diverse techniques. Each donor's leukapheresis produced roughly between roughly 0.85 and 9.5 billion PBMCs. General findings and caveats noted by the study authors: Sampling was restricted to blood, and TCR repertoires in tissues likely differ from the TCR repertoires found in blood. Larger estimated clonotype richness was generally found for naive subsets than for memory subsets. Based on pairwise subsampling, the degree of clonotype sharing among donors was expected to be affected by sequencing depth. Compared with non-shared clonotypes, the clonotypes found in all four sorted-subset donors had higher generation probabilities. Incomplete sequencing was indicated by rarefaction of sorted-subset datasets, despite the large sequencing depth. Because the study included a small number of donors, the genetic and exposure-history diversity represented was limited. About 5% of naive CD4, more than 3% of naive CD8, approximately 2% of memory CD4, and 0.35% to 0.4% of memory CD8 clonotypes were shared across a few donors.

The donors were healthy, HIV-negative adults who had no recently reported acute infections or vaccinations. Every donor was a Caucasian adult residing in Nashville, Tennessee, USA. CD4+ T cells were enriched by magnetic negative selection, after which naive cells were positively selected on CD45RA and the negative fraction was taken as the memory subset. Blood was collected by leukapheresis, and PBMCs were isolated by Ficoll-Histopaque density gradient centrifugation and then cryopreserved in liquid nitrogen vapor phase. Analytical flow cytometry was used to check the purity and quantity of every magnetically sorted T cell population. From each sorted fraction, genomic DNA was isolated and quantified by UV absorbance on a Nanodrop 2000c. Including cysteine and phenylalanine, the CDR3 has 12 amino acids. The sequence is cut down to CDR3 DNA, 36 bases in frame from base 1. According to the germline V gene, CDR1 reads SGHRS and CDR2 reads YFSETQ. The germline V and J ends show losses of 5 bases and 4 bases respectively, and no gene match explains 2 bases of the junction.

TCR CDR3 regions were amplified from genomic DNA by multiplex PCR using the deep immunoSEQ assay. Extracted genomic DNA from each cell subset was distributed evenly across all wells of several immunoSEQ 96-well plates, and each plate was treated as a replicate. For sorted subsets, roughly 200 ng of genomic DNA, equivalent to around 31,000 T cell genomes, went into each replicate PCR. Purified libraries were measured with a Qubit 3.0 fluorometer, size-checked on a Bioanalyzer 2100, and measured again with the KAPA Library Quantification kit. Each immunoSEQ 96-well plate was sequenced on its own single-read 150-cycle Illumina NextSeq 550 flow cell. In the source study's methods: The immunoSEQ output contained only junctional sequences without quality scores, so filtering could not match that applied to full-length reads. To assign V/J genes and CDR3, sequences were annotated against IMGT germline references using PyIR, a Python wrapper for IgBLAST v1.9. Any read was removed if the V/J assignment was weak (E-value above 1e-6), the CDR3 was missing, or the read contained stop codons, out-of-frame junctions, or ambiguous translated residues. V3J clonotypes were defined by identical inferred V gene, J gene, and CDR3 amino acid sequence. The percentage overlap between two repertoires was calculated by dividing the number of shared unique clonotypes by the size of the smaller repertoire. RTK rarefaction, the Chao1 estimator, and Recon v2.1 estimates of unobserved clonotypes were used to assess repertoire richness. OLGA was used to compute generation probabilities for all TCRbeta clonotypes that the gDNA method yielded from a few donors. Entries here come from immuneACCESS through TCRdb and include only in-frame sequences with V and J called. Some clones fail to appear in such tables; in the studies checked, an unresolved V gene covers under half of the shortfall, and the cause of the remainder is unknown. From that table come the V and J calls and clone size; the DNA was used to work out D and trimming. The sample yields about 2 million clones; roughly 96% were counted once. Clones ranked in the top ten supply 0.1% to 0.15% of the sample.

Comment on this clone: What this receptor recognizes is not known. No much larger clone exists at a distance of one base, and base qualities are not known.

This TCR derives from a man aged 18 to 29 in good health. Material: naive CD4+ T cells sorted from blood. The cell subset or site label here, explained by the study, means: CD45RA+ positively selected. Recombination linked TRBV5-1 to TRBJ1-1; 7 central bases correspond to TRBD1. The CDR3 is CASSWDSTEAFF. Here is the DNA: TGCGCCAGCAGTTGGGACAGCACTGAAGCTTTCTTT.